This passage covers 18 T cell receptor beta chains from one sample sequenced in a study of CD8+CD57+ T cells in acquired aplastic anemia. Genomic DNA constituted the template upon which TCR beta VDJ and CDR3 profiling was performed. TCRdb recomputed calls from the reads with MiXCR, one row per CDR3 protein. The sample comprises about 250,000 distinct CDR3 sequences, 45% to 50% of which are singletons, and under 9% rests with the top ten. Flow cytometry had shown expanded CD8+CD57+ cells in the patients chosen for sequencing. The source material was sorted CD4+, CD8+, or CD8+CD57+ T cells (not recorded which) from PBMCs. These receptors came from a human donor with aplastic anemia.

This clonotype was observed a handful of times. The chain carries TRBV4-2 and TRBJ2-3; D possibly corresponds to TRBD2 (5 bases). The CDR3 has 20 residues. The germline gives CDR1 LGHNA, CDR2 YNFKEQ. V lost 1 base to trimming and J lost 0 bases, with 23 bases between them. The CDR3 is CASSQVEEWVPGSSTDTQYF. In DNA, the CDR3 is TGTGCCAGCAGCCAAGTGGAGGAGTGGGTTCCGGGGAGTAGCACAGATACGCAGTATTTT.

This chain joins TRBV2 and TRBJ1-1; 7 bases fit TRBD1. Germline CDR1 and CDR2: SNHLY and FYNNEI. The CDR3 is 14 amino acids. The J segment lost 4 bases and the V segment lost 3 bases, leaving 5 bases of the junction unmatched. The CDR3 coding sequence is TGTGCCAGCAGTGAGACAGGGTTTGCCACTGAAGCTTTCTTT. This sequence encodes CASSETGFATEAFF.

This clonotype was picked up one time. CDR3 sequence: CASRALDKAYPYEQYF. For the CDR3, the DNA is TGTGCCAGCAGAGCCCTTGACAAGGCCTACCCCTACGAGCAGTACTTC. This chain connects TRBV27 to TRBJ2-7; no firm D call. The CDR3 has 16 residues. The V and J ends lost 6 bases and 2 bases respectively, with 20 bases between them. Looked up from germline, CDR1 is MNHEY and CDR2 is SMNVEV (reference sequence).

This clonotype was counted only a few times. This chain uses TRBV25-1 with TRBJ1-6, with D perhaps matching TRBD1 (5 bases). Germline CDR1 reads MGHDK; CDR2 reads SYGVNS. Trimming took off 7 bases at V and 2 bases at J, with 12 bases between the two ends. The length of the CDR3 is 15 residues. CDR3 sequence: CASTKTGTYNSPLHF. Here the CDR3 DNA reads TGTGCCAGCACGAAAACAGGAACCTATAATTCACCCCTCCACTTT.

The chain couples TRBV15 to TRBJ1-1; 8 positions match TRBD1. J was trimmed by 13 bases and V by 2 bases; bases with no gene match: 9. CDR3 length equals 13 residues. The germline gives CDR1 LNHNV, CDR2 YYDKDF (reference sequence). The CDR3 DNA reads TGTGCCACCAGCAGAACTCAGGGGGCTGATTTTTTCTTT. This translates into CATSRTQGADFFF.

This clonotype was detected ten times or more. The V call is TRBV7-3, the J call TRBJ2-1; D may be TRBD2 (6 bases). The CDR3 totals 15 residues. Trimming pared 1 base from V and 7 bases from J, leaving 14 bases between. From germline, CDR1 is SGHTA and CDR2 FQGTGA. CDR3 coding DNA: TGTGCCAGCAGCTTAATAGCGGAAAACTTAAATGAGCAGTTCTTC. It translates to CASSLIAENLNEQFF.

The table lists this clonotype with many counts. This chain joins TRBV13 and TRBJ1-1, with D possibly TRBD1 on 5 matching bases. The germline V gene encodes CDR1 PRHDT and CDR2 FYEKMQ (reference sequence). Trimming took 5 bases from V and 11 from J, leaving 15 bases between them. This CDR3 has 12 residues. CDR3 region: CASSLTQGSAFF. In DNA form, the CDR3 reads TGTGCCAGCAGCCTCACCCAGGGTAGCGCTTTCTTT.

This chain connects TRBV2 to TRBJ2-7; a possible D gene is TRBD2 (5 bases). CDR3 length equals 14 residues. Trimming cost V 7 bases and J 3 bases, with 16 bases left between them. CDR1 and CDR2 from the germline V gene are SNHLY and FYNNEI. The CDR3 loop reads CASNLAGPSYEQYF. In DNA, the CDR3 is TGTGCCAGCAACCTAGCCGGGCCGAGCTACGAGCAGTACTTC. Full variable domain (missing parts from reference TRBV2 and TRBJ2-7): EPEVTQTPSHQVTQMGQEVILRCVPISNHLYFYWYRQILGQKVEFLVSFYNNEISEKSEIFDDQFSVERPDGSNFTLKIRSTKLEDSAMYFCASNLAGPSYEQYFGPGTRLTVT.

The chain links TRBV2 to TRBJ2-7; 10 bases line up with TRBD1. This CDR3 contains 13 residues. V shed 6 bases and J 9 bases; nucleotides not matched to a gene: 8. The germline V gene encodes CDR1 SNHLY and CDR2 FYNNEI. Written as DNA, the CDR3 is TGTGCCAGCAGGGGCGGGACAGGGGTTGTGCAGTACGTC. Translated: CASRGGTGVVQYV.

This clonotype has at least ten counts. The chain links TRBV12-3 or TRBV12-4 to TRBJ2-7; no clear D gene. With 7 bases removed from V and 2 bases from J, the gap between germline ends came to 6 bases. The CDR3 extends over 11 amino acids. CDR3 nucleotide sequence: TGTGCCAGCATTTGGGCCTACGAGCAGTACTTC. It codes for CASIWAYEQYF.

This clonotype was seen ten or more times. This chain uses TRBV30 with TRBJ2-3; 8 bases match TRBD1. This CDR3 region has 14 residues. Germline CDR1 is GTSNPN and CDR2 is SVGIG (reference sequence). The junction had 8 bases not matched to a gene; V was cut back by 5 bases and J by 4 bases. CDR3 nucleotides: TGTGCCTGGTGGACAGGGTCGGGCGCAGATACGCAGTATTTT. This encodes CAWWTGSGADTQYF.

This clonotype was picked up many times. The genes are TRBV15 and TRBJ1-1; D ambiguous. Germline V gives CDR1 LNHNV, CDR2 YYDKDF (reference sequence). The CDR3 runs to 15 residues. The germline V and J ends were trimmed by 0 bases and 8 bases, with 16 bases remaining between them. The CDR3 sequence is CATSREFGPLSEAFF. In DNA, the CDR3 is TGTGCCACCAGCAGAGAATTTGGACCCCTTTCCGAAGCTTTCTTT.

J is TRBJ1-2 and V is TRBV20-1, with no clear D. This CDR3 has 12 amino acids. Germline values: CDR1 DFQATT, CDR2 SNEGSKA (reference sequence). V was shortened by 2 bases and J by 7 bases, with 11 bases between the two germline ends. The CDR3 DNA sequence: TGCAGTGCTAGATTGGGGTGGGGTGGCTACACCTTC. Protein sequence: CSARLGWGGYTF.

The chain is built from TRBV7-2 and TRBJ2-5; 9 bases are a match to TRBD2. The DNA matches TRBJ2-7 better at its end, which makes the J call doubtful. Looked up from germline, CDR1 is SGHTA and CDR2 is FQGNSA. The CDR3 is made up of 13 amino acids. CDR3: CASLRGGSDEQYF. CDR3 bases: TGTGCCAGTTTGCGGGGGGGCTCGGACGAGCAGTACTTC.

This chain connects TRBV7-9 to TRBJ1-1; D call uncertain. The CDR3 runs 13 residues. V was pared by 1 base and J by 5 bases, with 8 bases between. The germline V gene has CDR1 SEHNR and CDR2 FQNEAQ (reference sequence). Here the CDR3 reads CASSLGEVTEAFF. CDR3 DNA: TGTGCCAGCAGCTTAGGGGAGGTGACTGAAGCTTTCTTT.

This chain links TRBV25-1 with TRBJ1-3, with D hard to call. V shed 8 bases and J shed 0 bases, with 14 bases lying between them. Germline CDR1 is MGHDK and CDR2 is SYGVNS. The CDR3 has 15 amino acids. Here the CDR3 reads CASRRGVNSGNTIYF. DNA of the CDR3: TGTGCCAGCCGTCGCGGGGTGAACTCTGGAAACACCATATATTTT.

V is TRBV20-1 and J is TRBJ1-2; D is possibly TRBD1 (5 bases). With 6 bases removed from V and 4 bases from J, the gap between germline ends came to 24 bases. The CDR3 covers 16 residues. Looked up from germline, CDR1 is DFQATT and CDR2 is SNEGSKA (reference sequence). CDR3 residues: CSAIDPTEELIYGYTF. For the CDR3, the DNA is TGCAGTGCCATAGACCCGACAGAGGAGCTTATCTATGGCTACACCTTC.

The chain is built from TRBV19 and TRBJ2-2; no clear D. The CDR3 length is 16 residues. Germline V CDR1 and CDR2: LNHDA, SQIVND (reference sequence). The germline V and J ends were trimmed by 0 bases and 4 bases, with 12 bases remaining between them. This chain's CDR3 is CASSIDRAVATGELFF. The CDR3 DNA is TGTGCCAGTAGTATAGATAGAGCCGTAGCCACCGGGGAGCTGTTTTTT.